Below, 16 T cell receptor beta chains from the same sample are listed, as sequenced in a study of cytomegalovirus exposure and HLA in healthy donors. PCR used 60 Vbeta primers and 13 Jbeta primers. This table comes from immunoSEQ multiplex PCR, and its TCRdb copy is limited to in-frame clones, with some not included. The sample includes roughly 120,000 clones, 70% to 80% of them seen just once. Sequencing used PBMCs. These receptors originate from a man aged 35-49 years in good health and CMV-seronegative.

In DNA form, the CDR3 reads TGCGCCAGCAGCCAAGGGTCGGCAGGGGAGTCCAACACTGAAGCTTTCTTT. It codes for CASSQGSAGESNTEAFF. The V gene is TRBV4-3, the J gene TRBJ1-1; a possible D gene is TRBD1 (6 bases). The CDR3 totals 17 residues. V lost 1 base, J lost 2 bases, and 17 bases lay in between. Germline V lookup: CDR1 LGHNA, CDR2 YSLEER.

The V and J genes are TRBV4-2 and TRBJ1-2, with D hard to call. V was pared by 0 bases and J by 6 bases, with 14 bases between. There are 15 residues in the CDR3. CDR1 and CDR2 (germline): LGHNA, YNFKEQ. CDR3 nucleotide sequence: TGTGCCAGCAGCCAAGAACCACGACTCATGAATGGCTACACCTTC. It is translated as CASSQEPRLMNGYTF.

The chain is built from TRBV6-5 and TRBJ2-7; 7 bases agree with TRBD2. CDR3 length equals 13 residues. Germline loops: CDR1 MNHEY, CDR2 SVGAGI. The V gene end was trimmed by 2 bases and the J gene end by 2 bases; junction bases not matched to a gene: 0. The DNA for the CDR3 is TGTGCCAGCAGTTACGGGAGGGCCTACGAGCAGTACTTC. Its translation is CASSYGRAYEQYF.

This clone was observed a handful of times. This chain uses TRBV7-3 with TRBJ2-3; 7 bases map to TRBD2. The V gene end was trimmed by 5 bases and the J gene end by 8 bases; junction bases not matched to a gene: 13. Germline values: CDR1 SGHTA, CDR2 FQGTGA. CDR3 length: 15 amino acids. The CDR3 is CASSPTSSGSGTQYF. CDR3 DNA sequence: TGTGCCAGCAGCCCGACTAGCTCCGGTTCTGGTACGCAGTATTTT.

The CDR3 here is CASSAQGVEGTQYF. The CDR3 nucleotides are TGTGCCAGCAGCGCCCAAGGGGTGGAGGGGACCCAGTACTTC. This sequence joins TRBV9 and TRBJ2-5, with D possibly TRBD2 on 6 matching bases. The germline V gene has CDR1 SGDLS and CDR2 YYNGEE. This CDR3 has 14 residues. Trimming pared 3 bases from V and 7 bases from J, leaving 16 bases between.

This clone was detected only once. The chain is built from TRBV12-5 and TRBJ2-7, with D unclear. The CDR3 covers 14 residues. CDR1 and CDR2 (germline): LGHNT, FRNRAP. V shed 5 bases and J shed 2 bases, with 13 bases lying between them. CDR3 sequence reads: CASGPGPETYEQYF. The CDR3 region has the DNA TGTGCTAGTGGTCCCGGTCCCGAAACCTACGAGCAGTACTTC.

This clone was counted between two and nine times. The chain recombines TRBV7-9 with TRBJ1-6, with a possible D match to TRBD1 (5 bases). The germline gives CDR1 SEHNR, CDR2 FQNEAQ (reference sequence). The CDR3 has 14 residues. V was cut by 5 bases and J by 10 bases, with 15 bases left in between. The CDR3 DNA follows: TGTGCCAGCAGCAAACTCAGGGAGGACTCACCCCTCCACTTT. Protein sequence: CASSKLREDSPLHF.

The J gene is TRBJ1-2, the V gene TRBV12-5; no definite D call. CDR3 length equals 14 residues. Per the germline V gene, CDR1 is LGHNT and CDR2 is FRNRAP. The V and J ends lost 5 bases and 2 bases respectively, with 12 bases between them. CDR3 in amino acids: CASGRLMKNYGYTF. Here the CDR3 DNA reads TGTGCTAGTGGTCGACTGATGAAGAACTATGGCTACACCTTC.

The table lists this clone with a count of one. The CDR3 DNA reads TGTGCCAGCAGCTTATACGAGGGTCCGAACTATGGCTACACCTTC. Residues: CASSLYEGPNYGYTF. This chain connects TRBV11-2 to TRBJ1-2, with D unclear. Germline values: CDR1 SGHAT, CDR2 FQNNGV. The V end was cut by 2 bases, the J end by 2 bases, with 12 bases between. The CDR3 has 15 residues. The full variable domain, with the rest looked up from reference TRBV11-2 and TRBJ1-2, is EAGVAQSPRYKIIEKRQSVAFWCNPISGHATLYWYQQILGQGPKLLIQFQNNGVVDDSQLPKDRFSAERLKGVDSTLKIQPAKLEDSAVYLCASSLYEGPNYGYTFGSGTRLTVV.

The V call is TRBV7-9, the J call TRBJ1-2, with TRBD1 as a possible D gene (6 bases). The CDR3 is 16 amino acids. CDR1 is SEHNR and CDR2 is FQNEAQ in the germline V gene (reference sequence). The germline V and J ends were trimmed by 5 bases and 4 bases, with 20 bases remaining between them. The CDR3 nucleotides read TGTGCCAGCAGCCCCACTACAGGGTCTCCCGCCTATGGCTACACCTTC. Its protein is CASSPTTGSPAYGYTF.

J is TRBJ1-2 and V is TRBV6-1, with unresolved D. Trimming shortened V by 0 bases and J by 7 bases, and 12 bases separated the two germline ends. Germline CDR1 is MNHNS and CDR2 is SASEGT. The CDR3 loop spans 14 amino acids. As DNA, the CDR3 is TGTGCCAGCAGTGAAGCGAGCTCAAGCGGTGGCTACACCTTC. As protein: CASSEASSSGGYTF.

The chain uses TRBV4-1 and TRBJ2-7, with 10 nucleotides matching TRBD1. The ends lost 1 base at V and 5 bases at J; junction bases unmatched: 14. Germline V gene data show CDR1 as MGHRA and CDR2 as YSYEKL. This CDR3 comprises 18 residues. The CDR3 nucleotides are TGCGCCAGCAGCCAAGGGCTTCTTCGGAGGACAGGGGGACACGAGCAGTACTTC. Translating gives CASSQGLLRRTGGHEQYF.

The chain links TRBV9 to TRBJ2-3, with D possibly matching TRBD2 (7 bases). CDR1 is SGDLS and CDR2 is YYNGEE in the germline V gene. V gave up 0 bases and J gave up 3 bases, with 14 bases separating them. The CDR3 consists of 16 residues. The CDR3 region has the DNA TGTGCCAGCAGCGTAGTGGTGGGGGGGCCGACAGATACGCAGTATTTT. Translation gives CASSVVVGGPTDTQYF.

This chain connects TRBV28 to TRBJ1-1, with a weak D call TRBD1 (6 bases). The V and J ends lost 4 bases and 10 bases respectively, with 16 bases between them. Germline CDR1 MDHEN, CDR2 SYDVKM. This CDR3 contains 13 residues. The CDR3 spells CASSSNRDRRAFF. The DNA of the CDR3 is TGTGCCAGCAGTTCTAACAGGGATAGGAGAGCTTTCTTT.

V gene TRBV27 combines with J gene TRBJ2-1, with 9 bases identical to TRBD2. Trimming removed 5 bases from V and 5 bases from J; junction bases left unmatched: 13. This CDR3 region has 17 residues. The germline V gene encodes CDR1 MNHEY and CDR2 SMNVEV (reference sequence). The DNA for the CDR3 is TGTGCCAGCAGTCTTTTGGGGGCGGGGGGGAAAAACAATGAGCAGTTCTTC. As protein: CASSLLGAGGKNNEQFF.

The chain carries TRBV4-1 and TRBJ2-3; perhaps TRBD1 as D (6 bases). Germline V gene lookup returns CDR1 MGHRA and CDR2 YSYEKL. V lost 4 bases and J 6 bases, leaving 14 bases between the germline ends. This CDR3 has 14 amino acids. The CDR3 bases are TGCGCCAGCAGCCCTTGGACGGACAGCGATACGCAGTATTTT. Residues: CASSPWTDSDTQYF.